Each of the 21 T cell receptor beta chains below was sequenced from the same sample in a study of T cells in Graves' hyperthyroidism and ophthalmopathy. There were TCR beta CDR3 regions amplified from RNA transcripts. The TCR CDR3 first-round RT-PCR relied on the HTBI primer set. TCRdb fed the multiplex PCR reads into MiXCR, producing one record per CDR3 protein. Of hundreds of thousands of distinct CDR3 sequences in the sample, around 15% were seen once. The sequencing sample was made of blood. The receptors originated from a young woman with Graves' hyperthyroidism.

This rearrangement joins TRBV20-1 to TRBJ2-5, with D perhaps being TRBD1 or TRBD2 (5 bases each). V lost 7 bases to trimming and J lost 13 bases, with 16 bases between them. Per germline, CDR1 DFQATT and CDR2 SNEGSKA (reference sequence). The CDR3 is 10 residues long. The CDR3 protein is CSVIPRGGYF. In DNA, the CDR3 is TGCAGTGTCATCCCCCGGGGCGGGTACTTC.

This sequence joins TRBV5-1 and TRBJ2-7, with TRBD2 identical over 7 bases. This CDR3 contains 14 residues. Germline V CDR1 and CDR2: SGHRS, YFSETQ. V shed 0 bases, J shed 5 bases, and the junction held 5 bases outside the gene matches. CDR3 loop: CASSLEGGSHEQYF. The CDR3 bases are TGCGCCAGCAGCTTGGAAGGCGGGAGCCACGAGCAGTACTTC. Using reference TRBV5-1 and TRBJ2-7 for the parts outside the CDR3, the full variable domain is KAGVTQTPRYLIKTRGQQVTLSCSPISGHRSVSWYQQTPGQGLQFLFEYFSETQRNKGNFPGRFSGRQFSNSRSEMNVSTLELGDSALYLCASSLEGGSHEQYFGPGTRLTVT.

Points on this clonotype: A much larger clone lies one base from this, so it may be a read error. The V gene is TRBV20-1, the J gene TRBJ2-3; D is undetermined. Trimming removed 3 bases at V and 4 bases at J, with 11 bases between. There are 13 residues in the CDR3. In germline, CDR1 is DFQATT, CDR2 SNEGSKA (reference sequence). CDR3 sequence (DNA): TGCAGTGCTAGTGAACTTTCCGCAGATACGCAGTATTTT. Translated, it gives CSASELSADTQYF.

This clonotype was detected a few times. J is TRBJ2-7 and V is TRBV20-1; no firm D call. The CDR3 runs 14 residues. Germline lookup yields CDR1 DFQATT and CDR2 SNEGSKA (reference sequence). V was shortened by 0 bases and J by 1 base, with 10 bases between the two germline ends. The CDR3 protein is CSARDMTSSYEQYF. The CDR3 coding sequence is TGCAGTGCTAGAGATATGACGTCATCCTACGAGCAGTACTTC.

This clonotype was observed at least ten times. The chain couples TRBV12-3 or TRBV12-4 to TRBJ2-1; no firm D call. Trimming shortened V by 3 bases and J by 9 bases, and 9 bases separated the two germline ends. There are 12 residues in the CDR3. CDR3 nucleotide sequence: TGTGCCAGCAGTTTTTCGGGTATTGAGCAGTTCTTC. Protein product: CASSFSGIEQFF.

A few counts support this clonotype. DNA of the CDR3: TGCGCCAGCCAGGCGGGAGGCTCCTACGAGCAGTACTTC. Protein product: CASQAGGSYEQYF. The chain joins TRBV4-1 to TRBJ2-7; the match to TRBD2 covers 8 bases. The germline gives CDR1 MGHRA, CDR2 YSYEKL. The CDR3 is 13 residues long. Trimming cost V 8 bases and J 0 bases; bases outside gene matches: 3.

This clonotype was observed many times. The chain employs TRBV2 and TRBJ2-7; TRBD1 agrees at 8 bases. CDR3 length equals 14 residues. Germline V lookup: CDR1 SNHLY, CDR2 FYNNEI. Trimming took 6 bases from V and 11 from J; bases not matched to a gene: 15. The CDR3 sequence: CASRPDRGRDVEYF. In DNA, the CDR3 is TGTGCCAGCAGACCAGACAGGGGCCGCGACGTGGAGTACTTC.

This CDR3 is CASSQALFGTGYYEQYF. DNA of the CDR3: TGTGCCAGCAGCCAAGCCCTCTTCGGGACGGGGTACTACGAGCAGTACTTC. The chain carries TRBV4-2 and TRBJ2-7; either TRBD1 or TRBD2 may fit D (5 bases each). Germline CDR1 reads LGHNA; CDR2 reads YNFKEQ. V lost 1 base and J lost 3, with 19 bases in between. CDR3 length equals 17 residues.

In its sample, this clonotype was seen many times. The chain recombines TRBV5-1 with TRBJ2-1; 11 nucleotides align to TRBD2. The CDR3 extends over 18 amino acids. CDR1 is SGHRS and CDR2 is YFSETQ in the germline V gene. V lost 0 bases, J lost 0 bases, and 5 bases stayed unmatched. The chain's CDR3 is CASSLGLAGGRSYNEQFF. The CDR3 DNA is TGCGCCAGCAGCTTGGGTCTAGCGGGAGGCCGCTCCTACAATGAGCAGTTCTTC.

This clonotype was counted a few times. The chain has TRBV7-2 and TRBJ1-5, with D tentatively TRBD1 (6 bases). Per germline, CDR1 SGHTA and CDR2 FQGNSA. V was clipped by 1 base and J by 6 bases, with 13 bases between them. The CDR3 is 15 residues long. This CDR3 reads CASSLVGGAGQPQHF. The CDR3 DNA is TGTGCCAGCAGCTTAGTGGGGGGGGCCGGTCAGCCCCAGCATTTT.

The table lists this clonotype with many counts. The rearrangement links TRBV18 to TRBJ1-4; 7 nucleotides agree with TRBD1. V gave up 3 bases and J gave up 3 bases; unmatched junction bases: 4. From germline, CDR1 is KGHSH and CDR2 LQKENI. This CDR3 is built from 15 residues. CDR3 amino acids: CASSPTTGPNEKLFF. The CDR3 DNA reads as TGTGCCAGCTCACCGACGACAGGGCCTAATGAAAAACTGTTTTTT.

The genes are TRBV20-1 and TRBJ2-1; 13 bases match TRBD2. The V gene's germline CDR1 is DFQATT and CDR2 SNEGSKA (reference sequence). V lost 5 bases, J lost 4 bases, and 8 bases stayed unmatched. The CDR3 spans 16 residues. DNA for the CDR3: TGCAGTGCTCCCCGGACTAGCGGGAGCAGTTACAATGAGCAGTTCTTC. Translation gives CSAPRTSGSSYNEQFF.

This clonotype was seen at least ten times. The V gene is TRBV28, the J gene TRBJ2-7; 8 bases agree with TRBD2. The V segment lost 5 bases and the J segment 0 bases; nucleotides outside the gene matches: 6. This CDR3 contains 15 residues. Germline V gives CDR1 MDHEN, CDR2 SYDVKM. The CDR3 protein is CASSPESGSSYEQYF. In DNA form, the CDR3 reads TGTGCCAGCAGTCCCGAAAGCGGGAGCTCCTACGAGCAGTACTTC.

This clonotype was observed at least ten times. The chain has TRBV2 and TRBJ2-1, with TRBD2 identical over 11 bases. CDR3 size: 16 residues. Trimming took 4 bases from V and 1 from J; bases not matched to a gene: 3. Germline loops: CDR1 SNHLY, CDR2 FYNNEI. This CDR3 reads CASSGGLAESYNEQFF. The CDR3, as DNA: TGTGCCAGCAGTGGGGGACTAGCGGAGTCCTACAATGAGCAGTTCTTC.

This clonotype was recorded a few times. The DNA for the CDR3 is TGCAGTGCTACCGAGGTAGCTTTCTTT. Translating gives CSATEVAFF. The V call is TRBV20-1, the J call TRBJ1-1; no reliable D call. The CDR3 is 9 residues long. Germline CDR1 is DFQATT and CDR2 is SNEGSKA (reference sequence). The germline V and J ends were trimmed by 4 bases and 10 bases, with 7 bases remaining between them.

The V gene is TRBV6-1, the J gene TRBJ2-1; D possibly uses TRBD1 or TRBD2 (5 bases each). This CDR3 is 16 amino acids long. Germline lookup yields CDR1 MNHNS and CDR2 SASEGT. The V end lost 5 bases, the J end lost 6 bases, and 20 bases lay between the germline ends. The DNA for the CDR3 is TGTGCCAGCAGTCCCCTTGGACTCACGAGGGGCAATGAGCAGTTCTTC. Translated, it gives CASSPLGLTRGNEQFF.

As concerns this clonotype: Germline is not matched at one junction end, which may reflect a read error. This sequence joins TRBV7-9 and TRBJ1-1; D is unclear. Per the germline V gene, CDR1 is SEHNR and CDR2 is FQNEAQ (reference sequence). The CDR3 extends over 16 amino acids. CDR3 residues: CASSLVGPVTNTEALF. The CDR3 DNA sequence: TGTGCCAGCAGCTTAGTGGGTCCTGTGACGAACACTGAAGCTCTCTTT.

This clonotype was recorded many times. The gene calls are TRBV6-2 or TRBV6-3 and TRBJ2-1; D tentatively fits TRBD1 or TRBD2 (5 bases each). In germline, CDR1 is MNHEY, CDR2 SVGEGT. V gave up 8 bases and J gave up 7 bases, with 15 bases separating them. CDR3 length: 13 residues. CDR3 sequence reads: CASWRPHRNEQFF. The CDR3 bases are TGTGCCAGCTGGAGGCCCCACAGGAATGAGCAGTTCTTC.

This clonotype was counted a few times. This sequence joins TRBV6-1 and TRBJ1-4; D unresolved. CDR1 and CDR2 (germline): MNHNS, SASEGT. The CDR3 runs 13 residues. V was trimmed by 5 bases and J by 6 bases, leaving 10 bases between them. The CDR3 reads CASSSWTDEKLFF. DNA for the CDR3: TGTGCCAGCAGTTCCTGGACGGATGAAAAACTGTTTTTT.

In this sample, this clonotype turned up a few times. J is TRBJ1-3 and V is TRBV13; 11 bases are a match to TRBD1. Looked up from germline, CDR1 is PRHDT and CDR2 is FYEKMQ (reference sequence). After removal of 3 bases from V and 8 bases from J, the junction contained 3 bases not matched to a gene. This CDR3 is 14 amino acids long. The CDR3 reads CASSFGTGGDTIYF. DNA for the CDR3: TGTGCCAGCAGCTTCGGGACAGGGGGGGACACCATATATTTT.

This chain joins TRBV10-3 and TRBJ2-1; D is ambiguous. The J call may not be correct, given that the DNA end is closer to TRBJ2-7. The germline gives CDR1 ENHRY, CDR2 SYGVKD. The CDR3 spans 16 residues. In nucleotides, the CDR3 is TGTGCCATCAGTGAGTCTCTGCAGGAGCTTTTAAATGAGCAGTACTTC. It translates to CAISESLQELLNEQYF.